These 22 T cell receptor beta chains originate from one sample sequenced in a study of post-analysis software for immune sequencing data. Unique molecular identifiers were carried by the TCR beta cDNA libraries. TCRdb ran MiXCR on the PCR reads and lists one entry per CDR3 protein. The table lists about 760,000 distinct CDR3 sequences, 25% to 30% of them singletons, with more than 0.45% in the top ten. These TCRs' antigens remain unknown. Findings and limits, study-wide: Elevated frequency relative to controls characterized 4 or 5 TRBV segments in patients, TRBV5-6, TRBV5-1 and TRBV20-1 among them.

The sequencing input was blood. These receptor sequences come from a girl under 18 with multiple sclerosis.

This clonotype turned up a few times. This sequence joins TRBV10-3 and TRBJ2-7, with D perhaps matching TRBD2 (5 bases). The germline gives CDR1 ENHRY, CDR2 SYGVKD. V lost 10 bases and J 4 bases, leaving 26 bases between the germline ends. The CDR3 spans 16 residues. The DNA of the CDR3 is TGTGCCACCGCCGCCCGATCAAGCGAGACTAAATACGAGCAGTACTTC. Translating it yields CATAARSSETKYEQYF.

This clonotype was seen at least ten times. V usage is TRBV20-1 and J usage is TRBJ2-1, with D possibly being TRBD2 (5 bases). V was shortened by 2 bases and J by 5 bases, with 13 bases between the two germline ends. Per germline, CDR1 DFQATT and CDR2 SNEGSKA (reference sequence). This CDR3 contains 14 residues. CDR3 nucleotides: TGCAGTGCTAGATATGAGGCGGGCAACAATGAGCAGTTCTTC. It codes for CSARYEAGNNEQFF.

This clonotype appeared a few times. CDR3 nucleotides: TGTGCCAGCAGCCCAGAGGGCAGCTATGGCTACACCTTC. Residues: CASSPEGSYGYTF. The V and J genes are TRBV3-1 and TRBJ1-2; D remains ambiguous. With 4 bases removed from V and 4 bases from J, the gap between germline ends came to 10 bases. The germline CDR1 and CDR2 sequences are LGHDT and YNNKEL (reference sequence). This CDR3 spans 13 amino acids.

The V gene is TRBV28, the J gene TRBJ2-7; 7 bases agree with TRBD2. The DNA end favors TRBJ2-4, so the J call may be wrong. Germline CDR1 reads MDHEN; CDR2 reads SYDVKM. CDR3 size: 15 residues. This CDR3 reads CASSPPGTGRNIQYF. For the CDR3, the DNA is TGTGCCAGCAGTCCGCCCGGGACCGGGAGGAACATTCAGTACTTC.

The rearrangement uses TRBV5-1 and TRBJ2-1; D is unclear. CDR1 and CDR2 (germline): SGHRS, YFSETQ. V shed 0 bases and J shed 6 bases, with 13 bases lying between them. This CDR3 is 15 amino acids long. DNA of the CDR3: TGCGCCAGCAGCTTGGTACCCCAGGACGGCAATGAGCAGTTCTTC. As protein: CASSLVPQDGNEQFF.

This chain joins TRBV29-1 and TRBJ1-2; D call uncertain. CDR3 length equals 11 residues. Trimming removed 4 bases from V and 7 bases from J, with 10 bases in between. Germline CDR1 and CDR2: SQVTM and ANQGSEA. CDR3 DNA sequence: TGCAGCGTTGTCGTCGGGTTTGGCTACACCTTC. This gives the protein CSVVVGFGYTF.

The chain joins TRBV27 to TRBJ2-7; tentative D call: TRBD1 (6 bases). The CDR3 loop spans 16 amino acids. CDR1 is MNHEY and CDR2 is SMNVEV in the germline V gene (reference sequence). Deletions cut 0 bases from V and 4 bases from J, with 16 bases between. CDR3 sequence (DNA): TGTGCCAGCAGTTTATCGTGGGGTCAGGGGTGGTACGAGCAGTACTTC. It is translated as CASSLSWGQGWYEQYF.

The chain links TRBV3-1 to TRBJ2-1; 13 bases map to TRBD2. Germline V gives CDR1 LGHDT, CDR2 YNNKEL (reference sequence). The CDR3 loop spans 15 amino acids. V lost 2 bases, J lost 9 bases, and 4 bases stayed unmatched. Here the CDR3 DNA reads TGTGCCAGCAGCCAAACGGGGACTAGCGGGGCTGAGCAGTTCTTC. Protein: CASSQTGTSGAEQFF.

The genes are TRBV7-2 and TRBJ2-1; D not resolved. V lost 6 bases, J lost 9 bases, and 9 bases lay in between. The germline V gene encodes CDR1 SGHTA and CDR2 FQGNSA. This CDR3 spans 11 amino acids. CDR3 coding DNA: TGTGCCAGCAGAGGGATGGGTGAGCAGTTCTTC. Amino acid sequence: CASRGMGEQFF.

This clonotype was seen only a few times. This rearrangement joins TRBV7-8 to TRBJ2-1; D is ambiguous. V dropped 1 base and J dropped 2 bases, with 9 bases sitting between them. The germline CDR1 and CDR2 sequences are SGHVS and FQNEAQ. The CDR3 has 15 residues. The CDR3 is CASSLDRFPYNEQFF. For the CDR3, the DNA is TGTGCCAGCAGCTTAGATCGGTTCCCCTACAATGAGCAGTTCTTC.

This clonotype has just a few counts. The chain recombines TRBV29-1 with TRBJ2-1, with a tentative D call TRBD2 (7 bases). Per the germline V gene, CDR1 is SQVTM and CDR2 is ANQGSEA. Trimming pared 7 bases from V and 10 bases from J, leaving 26 bases between. The CDR3 sequence is 15 residues long. The CDR3 nucleotides read TGCAGCGCCGGACCACTCCGGGGGGCACGCGGGGAGCAGTTCTTC. Protein sequence: CSAGPLRGARGEQFF.

This clonotype was picked up a small number of times. V and J are TRBV4-2 and TRBJ1-2, with 8 bases matching TRBD1. The CDR3 is made up of 14 amino acids. Looked up from germline, CDR1 is LGHNA and CDR2 is YNFKEQ. V lost 1 base, J lost 8 bases, and 6 bases stayed unmatched. For the CDR3, the DNA is TGTGCCAGCAGCCAAGCAGGGGGCGGATGGGGCTACACCTTC. Translation gives CASSQAGGGWGYTF.

This sequence joins TRBV28 and TRBJ1-2, with 8 bases matching TRBD1. The germline V gene encodes CDR1 MDHEN and CDR2 SYDVKM. This CDR3 has 14 amino acids. V lost 10 bases to trimming and J lost 0 bases; unmatched junction nucleotides: 7. The CDR3 DNA is TGTGCCACGGGGACAGGCGCTTCTAACTATGGCTACACCTTC. It translates to CATGTGASNYGYTF.

The chain employs TRBV20-1 and TRBJ2-3, with a weak D call TRBD2 (6 bases). CDR3 size: 15 residues. Germline lookup yields CDR1 DFQATT and CDR2 SNEGSKA (reference sequence). The V and J ends lost 5 bases and 2 bases respectively, with 17 bases between them. CDR3 loop: CSAEAGASLTDTQYF. Written as DNA, the CDR3 is TGCAGTGCTGAAGCGGGCGCGTCCCTCACAGATACGCAGTATTTT.

This clonotype was recorded a few times. CDR3 in amino acids: CASSEAQGSYSPLHF. The CDR3 bases are TGTGCCAGCAGTGAAGCGCAGGGGAGTTATTCACCCCTCCACTTT. This chain joins TRBV6-1 and TRBJ1-6; D is perhaps TRBD1 (6 bases). This CDR3 has 15 residues. Trimming took off 0 bases at V and 8 bases at J, with 11 bases between the two ends. Germline CDR1 is MNHNS and CDR2 is SASEGT.

This chain joins TRBV9 and TRBJ1-2, with D unclear. Germline values: CDR1 SGDLS, CDR2 YYNGEE. CDR3 length equals 13 residues. V was clipped by 0 bases and J by 4 bases, with 7 bases between them. CDR3 sequence reads: CASSVVPLYGYTF. Here the CDR3 DNA reads TGTGCCAGCAGCGTAGTACCCCTCTATGGCTACACCTTC.

The table lists this clonotype with a few counts. The chain employs TRBV20-1 and TRBJ2-2, with 7 nucleotides matching TRBD2. Germline V lookup: CDR1 DFQATT, CDR2 SNEGSKA (reference sequence). This CDR3 has 18 amino acids. V lost 5 bases and J lost 0; bases outside the gene matches: 15. The CDR3 is CSARVAGVIYPNTGELFF. The CDR3 DNA reads TGCAGTGCTCGTGTGGCGGGGGTGATATACCCGAACACCGGGGAGCTGTTTTTT.

This clonotype was detected a few times. The V gene is TRBV5-6, the J gene TRBJ2-2; possible D gene TRBD2, 5 bases. Trimming pared 3 bases from V and 6 bases from J, leaving 15 bases between. This CDR3 spans 15 amino acids. CDR1 is SGHDT and CDR2 is YYEEEE in the germline V gene. Here the CDR3 DNA reads TGTGCCAGCAGCTCGAGGGTGATCCCCCCCGGGGAGCTGTTTTTT. Its protein product is CASSSRVIPPGELFF.

The DNA of the CDR3 is TGTGCCAGCAGCTTTCGGGCGACAGGGATACGTGGCTACACCTTC. The encoded protein is CASSFRATGIRGYTF. The genes are TRBV7-2 and TRBJ1-2, with TRBD1 identical over 7 bases. The CDR3 is 15 amino acids. Trimming removed 3 bases from V and 7 bases from J; junction bases left unmatched: 11. Germline CDR1 and CDR2: SGHTA and FQGNSA.

J is TRBJ1-1 and V is TRBV7-2; possible D gene TRBD1, 6 bases. Germline V gene sequence: CDR1 SGHTA, CDR2 FQGNSA. V lost 5 bases and J lost 10, with 20 bases in between. The CDR3 extends over 14 amino acids. The CDR3 spells CASSTPQGYGGAFF. The DNA of the CDR3 is TGTGCCAGCAGCACACCACAGGGCTATGGTGGAGCTTTCTTT. Supplemented by reference TRBV7-2 and TRBJ1-1, the full variable domain reads GAGVSQSPSNKVTEKGKDVELRCDPISGHTALYWYRQSLGQGLEFLIYFQGNSAPDKSGLPSDRFSAERTGGSVSTLTIQRTQQEDSAVYLCASSTPQGYGGAFFGQGTRLTVV.

The table lists this clonotype with a few counts. The rearrangement uses TRBV12-3 or TRBV12-4 and TRBJ1-6; 7 positions agree with TRBD1. V gave up 1 base and J gave up 3 bases; unmatched junction bases: 3. The length of the CDR3 is 16 residues. In DNA, the CDR3 is TGTGCCAGCAGTTTAGAGGGGGCGCGCTATAATTCACCCCTCCACTTT. Translated: CASSLEGARYNSPLHF.

A note on this clonotype: An end of the junction does not agree with germline; a read error may underlie this. The V and J genes are TRBV9 and TRBJ1-2; 10 bases align to TRBD1. The CDR3 spans 15 residues. The V gene's germline CDR1 is SGDLS and CDR2 YYNGEE. CDR3 bases: TGTGTCAGCAGCGTCGGACAGGGGGGTGACTATGGCTACACCTTC. Amino acid sequence: CVSSVGQGGDYGYTF.